This T cell receptor beta chain originates from a study of cytomegalovirus exposure and HLA in healthy donors. Findings and caveats of the study: Certain indistinguishable V segments, among them TRBV6-2 and TRBV6-3, were excluded.

CDR3 length: 18 amino acids. V trimming: 2 bases; J trimming: 5 bases; junction bases outside the gene matches: 15. Germline V gene data show CDR1 as KGHSH and CDR2 as LQKENI. In regard to this clone: The antigen is undetermined.

With 60 Vbeta and 13 Jbeta primers, the PCR was carried out. Only in-frame clones appear in the TCRdb table, and some are missing; sequencing was by immunoSEQ multiplex PCR. The sample includes some 200,000 clones, over 70% of them seen just once. This chain connects TRBV18 to TRBJ1-2, with 9 bases identical to TRBD1. The sequence was obtained from a woman in her twenties or thirties in good health and CMV-seronegative. Sequencing was done on a sample of PBMCs. DNA for the CDR3: TGTGCCAGCTCACCAAAAACCGGGACAGGGCCAACCACTTATGGCTACACCTTC. It encodes CASSPKTGTGPTTYGYTF.